The 21 T cell receptor beta chains presented below share a single source sample, sequenced in a study of blood T cell repertoires in COVID-19 (dated by TCRdb to the early 2020s). The library was prepared using the immunoSEQ multiplex PCR assay. In its TCRdb copy, this immuneACCESS table keeps in-frame sequences only and misses some clones. Where compared with another copy, unresolved V genes explain less than half of these, and the others have no known cause. Present in this sample are around 250,000 clones, about 88% of which were seen just once. Roughly 4% of the sample goes to the ten largest clones. The sequenced sample was PBMCs or T cells enriched from blood (not recorded which). The receptors come from a man aged 30-40 years with acute COVID-19.

The V gene is TRBV5-5, the J gene TRBJ1-4; 9 bases fit TRBD1. CDR1 and CDR2 (germline): SGHKS, YYEKEE (reference sequence). With V trimmed by 2 bases and J by 2 bases, 4 bases remained unmatched. This CDR3 has 16 residues. The CDR3 region has the DNA TGTGCCAGCAGCTTAGGGACAGGGTCCACTAATGAAAAACTGTTTTTT. Protein sequence: CASSLGTGSTNEKLFF.

The genes are TRBV11-2 and TRBJ1-4, with D uncertain. Germline values: CDR1 SGHAT, CDR2 FQNNGV. The CDR3 is 14 amino acids. The V end was cut by 3 bases, the J end by 7 bases, with 12 bases between. CDR3 DNA sequence: TGTGCCAGCAGCTTTTCGGTCGAGGGTGAAAAACTGTTTTTT. It codes for CASSFSVEGEKLFF.

This chain links TRBV24-1 with TRBJ1-2; D is ambiguous. V was clipped by 3 bases and J by 10 bases, with 20 bases between them. This CDR3 comprises 15 residues. Germline assignment: CDR1 KGHDR and CDR2 SFDVKD. The CDR3 region is CATSDPLSGASAYTF. Here the CDR3 DNA reads TGTGCCACCAGTGATCCGTTGTCAGGCGCTTCTGCCTACACCTTC.

This chain joins TRBV7-2 and TRBJ1-2, with D uncertain. CDR3 length: 13 residues. CDR1 and CDR2 (germline): SGHTA, FQGNSA. V lost 0 bases and J lost 4, with 6 bases in between. CDR3 loop: CASSLALSYGYTF. CDR3 coding DNA: TGTGCCAGCAGCTTAGCTCTTTCCTATGGCTACACCTTC.

The chain combines TRBV6-6 with TRBJ2-1; possible D gene TRBD1, 5 bases. The length of the CDR3 is 11 residues. V was clipped by 8 bases and J by 8 bases, with 10 bases between them. The germline CDR1 and CDR2 sequences are MNHNY and SVGAGI (reference sequence). The CDR3 DNA reads as TGTGCCAGCGGCCAGGGCGATGAGCAGTTCTTC. It translates to CASGQGDEQFF.

This clone was seen only once. The rearrangement joins TRBV28 to TRBJ1-1; D perhaps matches TRBD1 (5 bases). V dropped 1 base and J dropped 5 bases, with 14 bases sitting between them. In germline, CDR1 is MDHEN, CDR2 SYDVKM. The CDR3 extends over 15 amino acids. The chain's CDR3 is CASSLFRLGGTEAFF. The CDR3 DNA reads as TGTGCCAGCAGTTTATTCCGGCTCGGGGGGACTGAAGCTTTCTTT.

The V and J genes are TRBV15 and TRBJ2-1; TRBD2 matches 7 bases. The CDR3 has 16 amino acids. After removal of 5 bases from V and 9 bases from J, the junction contained 16 bases not matched to a gene. CDR1 is LNHNV and CDR2 is YYDKDF in the germline V gene (reference sequence). This CDR3 is CATSALGGSHPFEQFF. As DNA, the CDR3 is TGTGCCACCAGCGCCCTTGGCGGGAGCCACCCATTTGAGCAGTTCTTC.

V is TRBV20-1 and J is TRBJ1-2, with unresolved D. V was cut by 3 bases and J by 0 bases, with 8 bases left in between. The CDR3 extends over 13 amino acids. CDR1 is DFQATT and CDR2 is SNEGSKA in the germline V gene (reference sequence). CDR3 DNA: TGCAGTGCTAGTGCCGGGGCTAACTATGGCTACACCTTC. It codes for CSASAGANYGYTF.

The J gene is TRBJ1-6, the V gene TRBV5-4; a possible D gene is TRBD1 (6 bases). This CDR3 contains 16 residues. CDR1 is SGHNT, CDR2 YYREEE, per germline (reference sequence). Trimming cost V 4 bases and J 7 bases, with 18 bases left between them. The CDR3 sequence: CASSREIRGGNSPLHF. The CDR3 DNA sequence: TGTGCCAGCAGCCGGGAAATCAGGGGTGGGAATTCACCCCTCCACTTT.

The rearrangement links TRBV4-2 to TRBJ2-5; TRBD2 matches at 12 bases. Germline CDR1 LGHNA, CDR2 YNFKEQ. There are 16 residues in the CDR3. The junction had 5 bases not matched to a gene; V was cut back by 1 base and J by 5 bases. CDR3 sequence reads: CASSQGTSGTGETQYF. The CDR3, as DNA: TGTGCCAGCAGCCAAGGGACTAGCGGGACAGGGGAGACCCAGTACTTC.

The chain recombines TRBV11-3 with TRBJ2-1; 11 positions match TRBD2. The CDR3 runs to 20 residues. V lost 2 bases to trimming and J lost 4 bases; unmatched junction nucleotides: 16. CDR1 SGHNT and CDR2 YENEEA come from the germline V gene. The DNA for the CDR3 is TGTGCCAGCAGCTTAATCCAGGGAAGCAAAACTAGCGGGAGATACAATGAGCAGTTCTTC. It yields the protein CASSLIQGSKTSGRYNEQFF.

V and J are TRBV11-3 and TRBJ1-6, with D possibly TRBD1 on 5 matching bases. The CDR3 is 15 amino acids. Germline CDR1 and CDR2: SGHNT and YENEEA. Deletions cut 6 bases from V and 8 bases from J, with 17 bases between. CDR3 in DNA: TGTGCCAGCAGTCTAAGTCGGCAGGGTGATTCACCCCTCCACTTT. This sequence encodes CASSLSRQGDSPLHF.

The CDR3 DNA sequence: TGTGCCAGCAGCTTGTCGTCAGGGGGCACAGATACGCAGTATTTT. Its protein product is CASSLSSGGTDTQYF. The gene calls are TRBV5-4 and TRBJ2-3; D is perhaps TRBD1 (6 bases). The CDR3 runs 15 residues. Germline V gene data show CDR1 as SGHNT and CDR2 as YYREEE (reference sequence). The V gene lost 1 base and the J gene lost 1 base, with 10 bases spanning the gap.

V gene TRBV5-1 combines with J gene TRBJ2-5; D possibly corresponds to TRBD2 (5 bases). This CDR3 has 14 residues. CDR1 and CDR2 (germline): SGHRS, YFSETQ. Trimming took off 2 bases at V and 3 bases at J, with 11 bases between the two ends. The CDR3 is CASSLRTEKETQYF. Written as DNA, the CDR3 is TGCGCCAGCAGCTTACGGACTGAAAAAGAGACCCAGTACTTC. The entire variable domain, with the rest obtained from reference TRBV5-1 and TRBJ2-5, is as follows: KAGVTQTPRYLIKTRGQQVTLSCSPISGHRSVSWYQQTPGQGLQFLFEYFSETQRNKGNFPGRFSGRQFSNSRSEMNVSTLELGDSALYLCASSLRTEKETQYFGPGTRLLVL.

This clone showed up many times. The J gene is TRBJ1-2, the V gene TRBV28, with D maybe TRBD1 (6 bases). Looked up from germline, CDR1 is MDHEN and CDR2 is SYDVKM. Trimming cost V 5 bases and J 8 bases, with 18 bases left between them. The CDR3 runs 14 residues. CDR3 nucleotides: TGTGCCAGCAGTAATGGGGGCCAGGGCTACGGCTACACCTTC. Residues: CASSNGGQGYGYTF.

This clone appeared once. The V gene is TRBV5-4, the J gene TRBJ1-6; a weak D match, TRBD1 (6 bases). The CDR3 extends over 14 amino acids. V was pared by 4 bases and J by 14 bases, with 19 bases between. Germline loops: CDR1 SGHNT, CDR2 YYREEE (reference sequence). The CDR3 DNA reads as TGTGCCAGCAGCGCTGGGACAACGGGTGTGGCCCTCCACTTT. Protein: CASSAGTTGVALHF.

This chain joins TRBV19 and TRBJ1-5; D unclear. Germline V CDR1 and CDR2: LNHDA, SQIVND (reference sequence). There are 11 residues in the CDR3. V lost 9 bases to trimming and J lost 7 bases, with 10 bases between them. The CDR3 nucleotides are TGTGCCAGCGGCTTGGAGCAGCCCCAGCATTTT. Encoded protein: CASGLEQPQHF.

The V call is TRBV7-2, the J call TRBJ1-1; no clear D. Trimming removed 1 base from V and 5 bases from J, with 14 bases in between. The CDR3 has 15 residues. Germline V gene data show CDR1 as SGHTA and CDR2 as FQGNSA. In DNA, the CDR3 is TGTGCCAGCAGCTTAGGACCGGGAGTAGGGACTGAAGCTTTCTTT. Translating gives CASSLGPGVGTEAFF.

The V gene is TRBV6-5, the J gene TRBJ1-2; weak D call: TRBD1 (5 bases). Germline CDR1 reads MNHEY; CDR2 reads SVGAGI. V was shortened by 5 bases and J by 4 bases, with 17 bases between the two germline ends. The CDR3 extends over 15 amino acids. In nucleotides, the CDR3 is TGTGCCAGCAGTCTCACATCGGACACAATCTATGGCTACACCTTC. Protein sequence: CASSLTSDTIYGYTF.

This chain uses TRBV5-6 with TRBJ1-2; no reliable D call. The V gene lost 1 base and the J gene lost 4 bases, with 14 bases spanning the gap. The CDR3 consists of 15 residues. The germline V gene encodes CDR1 SGHDT and CDR2 YYEEEE. CDR3 nucleotide sequence: TGTGCCAGCAGCTTGAAGTCGCCGTCTAGCTATGGCTACACCTTC. Protein: CASSLKSPSSYGYTF.

The V gene is TRBV5-6, the J gene TRBJ2-3, with 10 bases lining up with TRBD1. V lost 0 bases, J lost 6 bases, and 4 bases stayed unmatched. The germline gives CDR1 SGHDT, CDR2 YYEEEE. The CDR3 extends over 15 amino acids. The DNA for the CDR3 is TGTGCCAGCAGCTTGGGGGGGACAGGGGTGGATACGCAGTATTTT. It translates to CASSLGGTGVDTQYF.